Sequencing of this T cell receptor beta chain was carried out in a study of blood T cell repertoires in COVID-19. The wider study: Researchers got acute and convalescent COVID-19 samples from the United States, Italy and Spain. The cDNA or gDNA used as material had been derived from T cells, B-cell-depleted T cells, or PBMCs.

In the original analysis: Amplifying reference gene primers gave estimates of nucleated cell counts. The repertoire was sequenced with immunoSEQ multiplex PCR; TCRdb's copy has only in-frame clones and lacks some. V and J calls and clone size are as listed in that table; D and trimming were resolved from the DNA. This sample has about 180,000 clones; 75% to 90% occur once, and the top ten carry over 6.5%. This clone was detected ten times or more. The source of this sequence is a middle-aged woman with COVID-19, enrolled during active disease. The specimen sequenced was peripheral blood.

In DNA, the CDR3 is TGTGCCAGTAGTATGTCTACAGTCGGTGGCTACACCTTC. Its protein is CASSMSTVGGYTF. The chain links TRBV19 to TRBJ1-2; D unresolved. V gave up 3 bases and J gave up 7 bases, with 12 bases separating them. The germline V gene encodes CDR1 LNHDA and CDR2 SQIVND (reference sequence). CDR3 length equals 13 residues.